This TCR beta chain appears in the sequencing data of a study of vaccination effects on CD4 cells after COVID-19. Antigen-specific CD4+ T cells were expanded (with viral peptide pools) by the ViraFEST assay ahead of sequencing. Culture lasted about 11 days before CD4+ T cell isolation. All participants had two doses of either the BNT162b2 or mRNA-1273 vaccine. Vaccine recipients lacked prior SARS-CoV-2 infection and had negative nucleocapsid antibodies. They grew around 2.2 million PBMC in each well, adding approximately 10 IU/ml IL-2 and around 10 ug/ml peptides. Cells had half their medium changed to IL-2 medium on days 3 and 7. Libraries were prepared by immunoSEQ multiplex PCR; TCRdb keeps only in-frame clonotypes and omits some of them. The sample contains more than 50,000 clones, 76% of which appear only once. About this clone: Its antigen remains unidentified.

Study-level points and caveats: After vaccination, at late timepoints, clones induced by infection and by vaccine contracted markedly.

Germline-derived CDR1 and CDR2 are ENHRY and SYGVKD. The trim removed 2 bases at V and 8 bases at J, leaving 9 bases unmatched. This CDR3 region has 16 residues. Sequences were derived from CD4+ T cells from PBMCs cultured with HCoV-OC43 spike peptides, sampled after COVID-19 vaccination. Subset defined: HCoV-OC43 spike overlapping peptide pool stimulation. The TCR originated in a human donor who received a COVID-19 vaccine. The chain couples TRBV10-3 to TRBJ2-3, with TRBD1 matching over 11 bases. The CDR3 reads CAISEPGTGGIGTQYF. The CDR3 DNA follows: TGTGCCATCAGTGAGCCCGGGACAGGGGGTATTGGTACGCAGTATTTT.